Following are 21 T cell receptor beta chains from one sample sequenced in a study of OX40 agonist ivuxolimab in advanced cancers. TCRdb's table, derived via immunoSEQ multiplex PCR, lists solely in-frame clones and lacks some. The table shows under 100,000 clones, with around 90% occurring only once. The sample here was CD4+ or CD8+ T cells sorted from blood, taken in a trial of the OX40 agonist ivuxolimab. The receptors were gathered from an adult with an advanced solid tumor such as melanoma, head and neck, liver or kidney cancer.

Here the CDR3 DNA reads TGTGCCTGGAGGGGGGTAAACATTCAGTACTTC. This codes for CAWRGVNIQYF. The chain recombines TRBV30 with TRBJ2-4, with D tentatively TRBD1 or TRBD2 (5 bases each). This CDR3 has 11 residues. Germline V CDR1 and CDR2: GTSNPN, SVGIG (reference sequence). Trimming left V 3 bases short and J 6 bases short, with 6 bases between. Full variable domain (outside the CDR3, taken from reference TRBV30 and TRBJ2-4): SQTIHQWPATLVQPVGSPLSLECTVEGTSNPNLYWYRQAAGRGLQLLFYSVGIGQISSEVPQNLSASRPQDRQFILSSKKLLLSDSGFYLCAWRGVNIQYFGAGTRLSVL.

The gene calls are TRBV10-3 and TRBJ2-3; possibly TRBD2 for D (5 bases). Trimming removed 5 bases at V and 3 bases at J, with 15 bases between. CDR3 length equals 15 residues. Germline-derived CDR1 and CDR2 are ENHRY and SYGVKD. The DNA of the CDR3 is TGTGCCATCAGTACCGGGGTGAGGCGAACAGATACGCAGTATTTT. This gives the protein CAISTGVRRTDTQYF.

CDR3 nucleotides: TGTGCCACCTCCGGGACGTACGGGAGCGGGGGCCTTAGCACAGATACGCAGTATTTT. It is translated as CATSGTYGSGGLSTDTQYF. This chain joins TRBV28 and TRBJ2-3; TRBD2 aligns across 8 bases. This CDR3 region has 19 residues. Germline V gene sequence: CDR1 MDHEN, CDR2 SYDVKM. V lost 10 bases, J lost 0 bases, and 21 bases stayed unmatched.

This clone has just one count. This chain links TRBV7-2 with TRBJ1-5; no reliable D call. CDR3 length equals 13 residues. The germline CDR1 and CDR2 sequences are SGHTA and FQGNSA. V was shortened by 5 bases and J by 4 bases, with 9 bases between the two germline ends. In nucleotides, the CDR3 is TGTGCCAGCAGCGTCCTTAGGAATCAGCCCCAGCATTTT. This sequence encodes CASSVLRNQPQHF.

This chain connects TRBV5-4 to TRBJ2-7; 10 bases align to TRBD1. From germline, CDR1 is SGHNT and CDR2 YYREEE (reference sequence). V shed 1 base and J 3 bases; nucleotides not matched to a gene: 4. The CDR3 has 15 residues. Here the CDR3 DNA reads TGTGCCAGCAGCTTGCCGGGACAGGGGCTCTACGAGCAGTACTTC. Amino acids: CASSLPGQGLYEQYF.

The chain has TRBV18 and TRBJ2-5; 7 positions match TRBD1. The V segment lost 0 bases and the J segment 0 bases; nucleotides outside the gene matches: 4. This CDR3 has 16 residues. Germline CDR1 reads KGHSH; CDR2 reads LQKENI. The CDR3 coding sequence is TGTGCCAGCTCACCACCGACAGGGAACAACCAAGAGACCCAGTACTTC. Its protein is CASSPPTGNNQETQYF.

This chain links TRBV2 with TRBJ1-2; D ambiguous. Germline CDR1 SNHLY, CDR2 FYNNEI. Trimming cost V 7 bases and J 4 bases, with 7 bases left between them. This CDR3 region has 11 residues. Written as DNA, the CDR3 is TGTGCCAGCAAAAGGACCTATGGCTACACCTTC. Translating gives CASKRTYGYTF.

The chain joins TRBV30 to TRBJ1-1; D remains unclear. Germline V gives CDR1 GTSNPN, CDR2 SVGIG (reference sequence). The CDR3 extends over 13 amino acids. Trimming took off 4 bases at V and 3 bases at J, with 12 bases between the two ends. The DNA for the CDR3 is TGTGCCTGGACCCGGGCCTCGGACACTGAAGCTTTCTTT. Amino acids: CAWTRASDTEAFF.

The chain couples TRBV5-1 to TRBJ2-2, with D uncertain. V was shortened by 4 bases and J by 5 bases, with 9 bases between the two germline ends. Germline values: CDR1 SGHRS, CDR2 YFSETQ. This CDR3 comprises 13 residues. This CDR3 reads CASSGSSTGELFF. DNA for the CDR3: TGCGCCAGCAGCGGAAGCTCGACCGGGGAGCTGTTTTTT.

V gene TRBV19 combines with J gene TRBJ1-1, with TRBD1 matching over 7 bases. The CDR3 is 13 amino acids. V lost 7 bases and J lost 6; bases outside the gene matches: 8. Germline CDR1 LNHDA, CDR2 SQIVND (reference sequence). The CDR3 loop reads CASKGDRAAEAFF. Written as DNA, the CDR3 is TGTGCCAGTAAGGGCGACAGGGCGGCTGAAGCTTTCTTT.

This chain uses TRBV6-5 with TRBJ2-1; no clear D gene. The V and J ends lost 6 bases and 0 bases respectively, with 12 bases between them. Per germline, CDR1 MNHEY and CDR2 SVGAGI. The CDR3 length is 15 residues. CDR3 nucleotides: TGTGCCAGCAGGAGGAGCGAAAGCTCCTACAATGAGCAGTTCTTC. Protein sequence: CASRRSESSYNEQFF.

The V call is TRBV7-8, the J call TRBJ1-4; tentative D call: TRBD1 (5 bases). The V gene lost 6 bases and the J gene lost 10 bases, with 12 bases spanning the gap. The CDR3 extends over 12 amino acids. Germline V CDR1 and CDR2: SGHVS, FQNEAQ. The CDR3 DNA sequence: TGTGCCAGCAGGTATACAGGTGGAAAACTGTTTTTT. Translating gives CASRYTGGKLFF.

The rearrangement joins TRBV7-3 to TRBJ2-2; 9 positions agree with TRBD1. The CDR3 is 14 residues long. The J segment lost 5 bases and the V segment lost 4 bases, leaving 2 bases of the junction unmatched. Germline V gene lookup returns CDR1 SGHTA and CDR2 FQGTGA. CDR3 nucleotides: TGTGCCAGCAGCTCGGGACAGGGAACCGGGGAGCTGTTTTTT. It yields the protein CASSSGQGTGELFF.

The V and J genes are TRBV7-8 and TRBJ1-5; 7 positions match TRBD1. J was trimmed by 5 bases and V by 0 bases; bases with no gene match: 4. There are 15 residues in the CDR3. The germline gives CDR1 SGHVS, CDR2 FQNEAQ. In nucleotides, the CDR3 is TGTGCCAGCAGCTTAGCGCAGGGGGTGGATCAGCCCCAGCATTTT. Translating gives CASSLAQGVDQPQHF.

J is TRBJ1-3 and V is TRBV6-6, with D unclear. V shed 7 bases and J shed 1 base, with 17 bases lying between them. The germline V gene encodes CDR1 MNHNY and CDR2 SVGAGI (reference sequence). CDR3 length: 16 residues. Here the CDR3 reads CASNQPGRRSGNTIYF. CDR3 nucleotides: TGTGCCAGCAACCAACCTGGGAGGCGTTCTGGAAACACCATATATTTT.

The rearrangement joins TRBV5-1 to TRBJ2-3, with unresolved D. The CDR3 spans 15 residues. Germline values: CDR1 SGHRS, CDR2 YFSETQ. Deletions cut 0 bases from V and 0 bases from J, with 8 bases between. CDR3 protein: CASSLVSTSTDTQYF. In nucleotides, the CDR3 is TGCGCCAGCAGCTTGGTGTCAACTAGCACAGATACGCAGTATTTT.

CDR3 protein: CASSLDSLGNTIYF. The CDR3 DNA is TGTGCCAGCAGCTTGGACAGTCTTGGAAACACCATATATTTT. V gene TRBV5-4 combines with J gene TRBJ1-3; no clear D gene. The CDR3 spans 14 residues. Trimming cost V 0 bases and J 3 bases, with 7 bases left between them. Germline V gene data show CDR1 as SGHNT and CDR2 as YYREEE (reference sequence).

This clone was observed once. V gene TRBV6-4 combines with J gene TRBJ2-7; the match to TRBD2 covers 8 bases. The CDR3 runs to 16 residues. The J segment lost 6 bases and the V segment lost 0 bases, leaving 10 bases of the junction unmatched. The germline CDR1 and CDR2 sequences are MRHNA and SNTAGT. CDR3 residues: CASSDSGLAGSPEQYF. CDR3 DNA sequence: TGTGCCAGCAGTGACTCGGGCCTAGCGGGCTCCCCCGAGCAGTACTTC.

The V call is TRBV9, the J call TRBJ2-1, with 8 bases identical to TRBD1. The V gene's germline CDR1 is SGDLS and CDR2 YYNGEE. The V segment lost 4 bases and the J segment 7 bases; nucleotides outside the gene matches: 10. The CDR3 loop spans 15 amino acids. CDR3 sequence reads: CASSLGQGGGNEQFF. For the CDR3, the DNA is TGTGCCAGCAGCCTTGGACAGGGAGGTGGTAATGAGCAGTTCTTC.

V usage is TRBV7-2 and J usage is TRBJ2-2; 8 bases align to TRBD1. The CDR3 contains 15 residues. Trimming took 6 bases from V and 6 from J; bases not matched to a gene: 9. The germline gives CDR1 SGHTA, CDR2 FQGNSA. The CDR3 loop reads CASSGQGGMAGELFF. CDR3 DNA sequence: TGTGCCAGCAGTGGACAGGGCGGGATGGCCGGGGAGCTGTTTTTT.

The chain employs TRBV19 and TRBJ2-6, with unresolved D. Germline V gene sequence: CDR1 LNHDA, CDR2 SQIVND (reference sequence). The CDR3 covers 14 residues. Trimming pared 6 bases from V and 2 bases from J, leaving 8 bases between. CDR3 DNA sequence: TGTGCCAGTAGATCAGCGCCTGGGGCCAACGTCCTGACTTTC. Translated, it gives CASRSAPGANVLTF.